This entry lists 16 T cell receptor beta chains sequenced from one sample in a study of T cells after yellow fever vaccination. TCRdb re-analysed the 5' RACE reads in MiXCR, keeping a single row per CDR3 protein. The table records a few hundred thousand distinct CDR3 sequences, about a sixth of them present only once. The specimen comprised PBMCs, sampled 5 days after the first yellow fever vaccination. These receptors were collected from a man younger than 30 who received the YFV17D yellow fever vaccine.

This clonotype was counted between two and nine times. V and J are TRBV27 and TRBJ1-1, with a possible D match to TRBD1 (5 bases). Germline V gene sequence: CDR1 MNHEY, CDR2 SMNVEV (reference sequence). Trimming stripped 3 bases from V and 1 base from J, with 12 bases between. The CDR3 spans 15 residues. CDR3 sequence (DNA): TGTGCCAGCAGTTTTTCCGTGGGGCCGAACACTGAAGCTTTCTTT. This translates into CASSFSVGPNTEAFF.

This clonotype showed up many times. The gene calls are TRBV9 and TRBJ1-5, with D tentatively TRBD1 (5 bases). CDR1 SGDLS and CDR2 YYNGEE come from the germline V gene. V lost 2 bases to trimming and J lost 1 base, with 7 bases between them. CDR3 length: 14 residues. Here the CDR3 DNA reads TGTGCCAGCAGCGTCGGGGGGAGCAATCAGCCCCAGCATTTT. It is translated as CASSVGGSNQPQHF.

The sample holds a few counts of this clonotype. V is TRBV6-1 and J is TRBJ2-7, with D possibly being TRBD1 (6 bases). This CDR3 comprises 14 residues. Germline V gene sequence: CDR1 MNHNS, CDR2 SASEGT. Trimming shortened V by 2 bases and J by 6 bases, and 14 bases separated the two germline ends. CDR3 in amino acids: CASSEWTADREQYF. As DNA, the CDR3 is TGTGCCAGCAGTGAATGGACAGCCGATCGCGAGCAGTACTTC.

The J gene is TRBJ2-3, the V gene TRBV29-1; weak D call: TRBD1 (5 bases). The CDR3 length is 10 residues. V lost 6 bases to trimming and J lost 6 bases, with 7 bases between them. Germline V gene data show CDR1 as SQVTM and CDR2 as ANQGSEA. CDR3: CSVRADTQYF. In nucleotides, the CDR3 is TGCAGCGTCAGGGCTGATACGCAGTATTTT.

A few counts support this clonotype. The chain uses TRBV4-3 and TRBJ2-3; 7 nucleotides match TRBD2. This CDR3 is built from 16 residues. Germline V gives CDR1 LGHNA, CDR2 YSLEER. V was pared by 3 bases and J by 6 bases, with 12 bases of the junction left unmatched. For the CDR3, the DNA is TGCGCCAGCAGCCATCTGGAGCGGGGAATAGGGGATACGCAGTATTTT. This translates into CASSHLERGIGDTQYF.

This chain links TRBV30 with TRBJ1-4; 7 nucleotides agree with TRBD1. V was pared by 2 bases and J by 0 bases, with 3 bases of the junction left unmatched. This CDR3 spans 15 amino acids. In germline, CDR1 is GTSNPN, CDR2 SVGIG (reference sequence). This chain's CDR3 is CAWSRGQTTNEKLFF. Here the CDR3 DNA reads TGTGCCTGGAGTCGGGGACAGACAACTAATGAAAAACTGTTTTTT. Based on the CDR3 plus reference TRBV30 and TRBJ1-4, the full variable domain is SQTIHQWPATLVQPVGSPLSLECTVEGTSNPNLYWYRQAAGRGLQLLFYSVGIGQISSEVPQNLSASRPQDRQFILSSKKLLLSDSGFYLCAWSRGQTTNEKLFFGSGTQLSVL.

This clonotype was recorded a few times. The rearrangement joins TRBV10-3 to TRBJ2-7; D is uncertain. This CDR3 region has 11 residues. Per the germline V gene, CDR1 is ENHRY and CDR2 is SYGVKD. Trimming took off 0 bases at V and 5 bases at J, with 2 bases between the two ends. The CDR3 region has the DNA TGTGCCATCAGTGAGTCGAACGAGCAGTACTTC. Its translation is CAISESNEQYF.

On this clonotype: The junction shows a germline mismatch at one end, possibly a read error. The rearrangement uses TRBV15 and TRBJ2-5, with TRBD2 identical over 11 bases. Germline V gives CDR1 LNHNV, CDR2 YYDKDF (reference sequence). This CDR3 comprises 15 residues. CDR3 sequence: CATSTLAGGKETRYF. The CDR3 region has the DNA TGTGCCACCAGCACCCTAGCGGGGGGAAAAGAGACCCGGTACTTC.

J is TRBJ1-1 and V is TRBV5-1; D gene unclear. This CDR3 region has 14 residues. V was shortened by 3 bases and J by 1 base, with 10 bases between the two germline ends. Germline loops: CDR1 SGHRS, CDR2 YFSETQ. The CDR3 region has the DNA TGCGCCAGCAGCTCCGGAGGAAAGAACACTGAAGCTTTCTTT. Its protein is CASSSGGKNTEAFF.

The chain couples TRBV5-1 to TRBJ2-3, with D perhaps being TRBD1 or TRBD2 (5 bases each). In germline, CDR1 is SGHRS, CDR2 YFSETQ. The CDR3 extends over 15 amino acids. V gave up 1 base and J gave up 2 bases, with 11 bases separating them. CDR3 amino acids: CASSLRDPATDTQYF. The DNA of the CDR3 is TGCGCCAGCAGCTTGCGGGACCCTGCCACAGATACGCAGTATTTT.

This clonotype was seen more than once but under ten times. J is TRBJ2-1 and V is TRBV5-4, with a weak D call TRBD1 (6 bases). The germline V gene encodes CDR1 SGHNT and CDR2 YYREEE (reference sequence). This CDR3 region has 14 residues. Trimming cost V 2 bases and J 8 bases, with 14 bases left between them. CDR3 amino acids: CASSFRTDSHEQFF. The CDR3 DNA reads TGTGCCAGCAGCTTCCGGACAGACAGTCATGAGCAGTTCTTC.

This clonotype was observed a handful of times. The chain is built from TRBV4-2 and TRBJ1-6; D unclear. Trimming removed 5 bases at V and 7 bases at J, with 12 bases between. Germline assignment: CDR1 LGHNA and CDR2 YNFKEQ. The CDR3 runs to 14 residues. CDR3 DNA sequence: TGTGCCAGCAGCGAATTAACTGCCAATTCACCCCTCCACTTT. It translates to CASSELTANSPLHF.

The rearrangement joins TRBV9 to TRBJ1-3; 8 bases match TRBD1. The CDR3 consists of 15 residues. CDR1 SGDLS and CDR2 YYNGEE come from the germline V gene. Trimming cost V 4 bases and J 2 bases; bases outside gene matches: 5. The CDR3 region is CASSPSTGAGNTIYF. CDR3 DNA: TGTGCCAGCAGCCCCTCGACAGGGGCTGGAAACACCATATATTTT.

The J gene is TRBJ2-5, the V gene TRBV5-4; D is unclear. Germline V gene data show CDR1 as SGHNT and CDR2 as YYREEE (reference sequence). Trimming stripped 7 bases from V and 4 bases from J, with 20 bases between. This CDR3 spans 15 amino acids. The chain's CDR3 is CASEEGSGDRETQYF. The CDR3 DNA is TGTGCCAGCGAAGAAGGTTCAGGTGATCGAGAGACCCAGTACTTC.

The J gene is TRBJ2-7, the V gene TRBV7-2; the match to TRBD2 covers 7 bases. The CDR3 covers 14 residues. The V gene's germline CDR1 is SGHTA and CDR2 FQGNSA. J was trimmed by 6 bases and V by 4 bases; bases with no gene match: 9. The chain's CDR3 is CASSYGGGVGEQYF. For the CDR3, the DNA is TGTGCCAGCAGCTACGGGGGAGGGGTGGGCGAGCAGTACTTC.

This clonotype was seen more than once but under ten times. CDR3 loop: CASSLARSSSNEKLFF. CDR3 nucleotide sequence: TGCGCCAGCAGCTTGGCCAGGTCCAGCTCAAATGAAAAACTGTTTTTT. V usage is TRBV5-1 and J usage is TRBJ1-4; D is unclear. CDR1 and CDR2 (germline): SGHRS, YFSETQ. V was cut by 0 bases and J by 5 bases, with 14 bases left in between. The CDR3 is 16 residues long.